The T cell receptor beta chain under discussion was sequenced for a study of cytomegalovirus exposure and HLA in healthy donors. Study results and caveats: In a later analysis, several top co-occurrence clusters appeared linked to parvovirus B19, influenza, CMV and Epstein-Barr virus. Across all donors, roughly uniform sequencing depth was an assumption of the presence/absence analyses. One variant, a missense change in DCLRE1C, was linked in a later analysis to TCR beta V- and J-gene trimming.

Details on this clone: Its specificity is not known.

V lost 7 bases, J lost 4 bases, and 15 bases lay in between. Germline V lookup: CDR1 GTSNPN, CDR2 SVGIG (reference sequence). The CDR3 consists of 13 residues. PCR was performed using 60 Vbeta and 13 Jbeta primers. Authors' methods: Unique TCR beta chains numbered 60 million to 100 million in a later analysis, with around 10 million shared. Data came from immunoSEQ multiplex PCR; TCRdb stores just in-frame clones and leaves some out. V, J and clone size are those of that table, while D and trimming were read from the DNA. The sample yields some 150,000 clones, approximately 78% seen once. The genes are TRBV30 and TRBJ2-3; D may be TRBD1 (5 bases). The specimen sequenced was PBMCs. The clonotype originates from a woman between 45 and 60 years old in good health and CMV-seropositive. The CDR3 bases are TGTGCCTACTCAGGGTTGGGGCCAGATACGCAGTATTTT. It is translated as CAYSGLGPDTQYF. Variable domain in full (rest from reference TRBV30 and TRBJ2-3): SQTIHQWPATLVQPVGSPLSLECTVEGTSNPNLYWYRQAAGRGLQLLFYSVGIGQISSEVPQNLSASRPQDRQFILSSKKLLLSDSGFYLCAYSGLGPDTQYFGPGTRLTVL.